This entry lists 30 T cell receptor beta chains sequenced from one sample in a study of Graves' ophthalmopathy and Graves' hyperthyroidism. RNA transcripts provided the template for amplifying TCR beta CDR3 regions. HTBI-primed RT-PCR formed the first round, and a multiplex PCR formed the second. TCRdb processed the multiplex PCR reads anew with MiXCR; each CDR3 protein has one entry. This table holds about 420,000 distinct CDR3 sequences, 20% to 25% found once. The specimen sequenced was peripheral blood. The source of these receptors is a woman younger than 30 with stable Graves' hyperthyroidism.

This clonotype has ten or more counts. The V and J genes are TRBV27 and TRBJ2-7; D not certain. CDR1 and CDR2 from the germline V gene are MNHEY and SMNVEV (reference sequence). The CDR3 totals 13 residues. Deletions cut 3 bases from V and 6 bases from J, with 12 bases between. The CDR3 nucleotides are TGTGCCAGCAGTTTGATAAGTTCGCGCGAGCAGTACTTC. Amino acid sequence: CASSLISSREQYF.

This clonotype was found many times. V and J are TRBV25-1 and TRBJ2-7; D is undetermined. CDR1 and CDR2 (germline): MGHDK, SYGVNS. Between the trimmed V and J ends, which lost 0 bases and 7 bases, there was a span of 10 bases. The CDR3 extends over 13 amino acids. CDR3 nucleotides: TGTGCCAGCAGTGAATACGAGCCCGGGGAGCAGTACTTC. This gives the protein CASSEYEPGEQYF.

The table lists this clonotype with many counts. V is TRBV7-2 and J is TRBJ1-1; a possible D gene is TRBD1 (6 bases). The V end was cut by 2 bases, the J end by 1 base, with 8 bases between. Germline assignment: CDR1 SGHTA and CDR2 FQGNSA. The CDR3 length is 14 residues. This CDR3 is CASSLRGSNTEAFF. In nucleotides, the CDR3 is TGTGCCAGCAGCTTAAGGGGGTCGAACACTGAAGCTTTCTTT.

The genes are TRBV20-1 and TRBJ2-5, with D possibly TRBD1 on 6 matching bases. Trimming took 0 bases from V and 4 from J, leaving 18 bases between them. The CDR3 is made up of 16 amino acids. Germline-derived CDR1 and CDR2 are DFQATT and SNEGSKA (reference sequence). CDR3 loop: CSARDTLGRGRETQYF. In DNA, the CDR3 is TGCAGTGCTAGAGATACCCTGGGCAGGGGAAGAGAGACCCAGTACTTC.

The gene calls are TRBV6-2 or TRBV6-3 and TRBJ1-6; 9 bases match TRBD1. The CDR3 is made up of 15 amino acids. After removal of 4 bases from V and 8 bases from J, the junction contained 6 bases not matched to a gene. Germline assignment: CDR1 MNHEY and CDR2 SVGEGT. In DNA form, the CDR3 reads TGTGCCAGCAGTTCCACCGGGACAGGGTATTCACCCCTCCACTTT. It is translated as CASSSTGTGYSPLHF.

The rearrangement links TRBV27 to TRBJ2-6; weak D call: TRBD2 (6 bases). This CDR3 contains 14 residues. The V and J ends lost 5 bases and 8 bases respectively, with 13 bases between them. Germline CDR1 reads MNHEY; CDR2 reads SMNVEV (reference sequence). This CDR3 is CASSRGLETNVLTF. The CDR3 DNA reads as TGTGCCAGCAGTAGGGGACTGGAAACCAACGTCCTGACTTTC.

This clonotype was detected only a few times. The rearrangement links TRBV6-1 to TRBJ2-6; D unclear. Trimming took off 1 base at V and 3 bases at J, with 10 bases between the two ends. CDR1 and CDR2 (germline): MNHNS, SASEGT. The CDR3 consists of 16 residues. CDR3 DNA sequence: TGTGCCAGCAGTGAAGGATCCTCTGGTGGGGCCAACGTCCTGACTTTC. Its translation: CASSEGSSGGANVLTF.

Notes on this clonotype: This may be a read error, as it is one base from a much larger clone. The genes are TRBV6-2 or TRBV6-3 and TRBJ2-2; D not certain. Germline V gives CDR1 MNHEY, CDR2 SVGEGT. This CDR3 is built from 15 residues. The germline V and J ends were trimmed by 2 bases and 5 bases, with 12 bases remaining between them. This chain's CDR3 is CASSYRAEGTGELFF. CDR3 DNA: TGTGCCAGCAGTTACAGGGCAGAAGGGACCGGGGAGCTGTTTTTT.

In regard to this clonotype: A read error may explain this, as a much larger clone is one base away. The chain uses TRBV5-1 and TRBJ2-5; 9 bases are shared with TRBD1. There are 16 residues in the CDR3. Germline V lookup: CDR1 SGHRS, CDR2 YFSETQ. The CDR3 DNA follows: TGCGCCAGCAGCCGTCCCGGGACAGGGTCACCAGAGGCCCAGTACTTC. This sequence encodes CASSRPGTGSPEAQYF. Using reference TRBV5-1 and TRBJ2-5 for the parts outside the CDR3, the full variable domain is KAGVTQTPRYLIKTRGQQVTLSCSPISGHRSVSWYQQTPGQGLQFLFEYFSETQRNKGNFPGRFSGRQFSNSRSEMNVSTLELGDSALYLCASSRPGTGSPEAQYFGPGTRLLVL.

With respect to this clonotype: A much larger clone differs from this one at a single base, so this may be a read error. The CDR3 does not end in the conserved phenylalanine or tryptophan, so this is likely a read error. This chain joins TRBV6-2 or TRBV6-3 and TRBJ1-2; D possibly corresponds to TRBD1 (5 bases). Germline CDR1 MNHEY, CDR2 SVGEGT. CDR3 length: 15 residues. Trimming pared 3 bases from V and 7 bases from J, leaving 18 bases between. The CDR3 loop is CASSYSTQGRIGYTV. The CDR3 DNA follows: TGTGCCAGCAGTTATTCGACTCAGGGAAGGATTGGCTACACCGTC.

This clonotype was seen many times. The chain carries TRBV27 and TRBJ1-1; no reliable D call. This CDR3 has 17 amino acids. Germline V CDR1 and CDR2: MNHEY, SMNVEV (reference sequence). V dropped 0 bases and J dropped 0 bases, with 14 bases sitting between them. CDR3 sequence reads: CASSLSGGIGMNTEAFF. The CDR3 DNA follows: TGTGCCAGCAGTTTATCGGGAGGCATTGGAATGAACACTGAAGCTTTCTTT.

The count of this clonotype is one. The chain carries TRBV12-3 or TRBV12-4 and TRBJ1-5; tentatively, D is TRBD1 (5 bases). The CDR3 covers 13 residues. Trimming stripped 6 bases from V and 10 bases from J, with 16 bases between. This CDR3 is CASREISGSPQHF. In DNA form, the CDR3 reads TGTGCCAGCAGAGAAATATCAGGGTCACCCCAGCATTTT.

This clonotype was counted at least ten times. The rearrangement links TRBV7-8 to TRBJ1-3; D unclear. This CDR3 has 15 residues. From germline, CDR1 is SGHVS and CDR2 FQNEAQ. V was cut by 2 bases and J by 2 bases, with 10 bases left in between. CDR3 DNA sequence: TGTGCCAGCAGCTTACAGTATCACGCTGGAAACACCATATATTTT. This gives the protein CASSLQYHAGNTIYF.

This chain connects TRBV28 to TRBJ2-7; the D is unclear. The CDR3 runs 12 residues. The V end lost 8 bases, the J end lost 3 bases, and 11 bases lay between the germline ends. Per the germline V gene, CDR1 is MDHEN and CDR2 is SYDVKM. CDR3: CASVDADYEQYF. CDR3 nucleotide sequence: TGTGCCAGCGTAGACGCAGACTACGAGCAGTACTTC. The whole variable domain, remainder taken from reference TRBV28 and TRBJ2-7, is DVKVTQSSRYLVKRTGEKVFLECVQDMDHENMFWYRQDPGLGLRLIYFSYDVKMKEKGDIPEGYSVSREKKERFSLILESASTNQTSMYLCASVDADYEQYFGPGTRLTVT.

This clonotype appeared many times. CDR3 sequence (DNA): TGTGCCAGCAGCTTCCGGGACAGGGTGGGAGAGACCCAGTACTTC. Translated, it gives CASSFRDRVGETQYF. The chain joins TRBV7-8 to TRBJ2-5; 9 bases fit TRBD1. This CDR3 comprises 15 residues. The V segment lost 3 bases and the J segment 4 bases; nucleotides outside the gene matches: 6. Germline V gives CDR1 SGHVS, CDR2 FQNEAQ. Filled out from reference TRBV7-8 and TRBJ2-5, the complete variable domain reads GAGVSQSPRYKVAKRGQDVALRCDPISGHVSLFWYQQALGQGPEFLTYFQNEAQLDKSGLPSDRFFAERPEGSVSTLKIQRTQQEDSAVYLCASSFRDRVGETQYFGPGTRLLVL.

This clonotype was detected ten times or more. The chain links TRBV10-1 to TRBJ1-3; D remains ambiguous. Germline V gene sequence: CDR1 WNHNN, CDR2 SYGVQD (reference sequence). The CDR3 length is 13 residues. Trimming removed 6 bases from V and 0 bases from J, with 6 bases in between. This chain's CDR3 is CASSPGSGNTIYF. The CDR3 coding sequence is TGCGCCAGCAGCCCCGGCTCTGGAAACACCATATATTTT.

This clonotype was seen at least ten times. The J gene is TRBJ1-1, the V gene TRBV20-1, with D perhaps TRBD1 (5 bases). Germline-derived CDR1 and CDR2 are DFQATT and SNEGSKA (reference sequence). CDR3 length: 15 residues. Trimming stripped 5 bases from V and 6 bases from J, with 22 bases between. Written as DNA, the CDR3 is TGCAGTGCTGAGGGACCTAACAGTGGGACCGCTGAAGCTTTCTTT. Its protein is CSAEGPNSGTAEAFF.

This clonotype came up a few times. The rearrangement uses TRBV4-3 and TRBJ1-2, with 9 bases aligning to TRBD1. CDR3 length equals 15 residues. Per the germline V gene, CDR1 is LGHNA and CDR2 is YSLEER. Losses at the gene ends were 4 bases for V and 1 base for J; bases not matched to a gene: 4. The CDR3 DNA reads as TGCGCCAGCAGCCGCCTGGGACAGGGTAACTATGGCTACACCTTC. Translating it yields CASSRLGQGNYGYTF.

This clonotype has a count of ten or more. The V call is TRBV2, the J call TRBJ2-7; D may be TRBD2 (5 bases). Trimming took 1 base from V and 1 from J, leaving 11 bases between them. The CDR3 is made up of 15 amino acids. CDR1 is SNHLY, CDR2 FYNNEI, per germline. CDR3 protein: CASSEEAEVSYEQYF. CDR3 DNA: TGTGCCAGCAGTGAAGAAGCGGAGGTGTCCTACGAGCAGTACTTC.

The table lists this clonotype with many counts. The chain recombines TRBV6-2 or TRBV6-3 with TRBJ2-2, with a weak D call TRBD1 (6 bases). This CDR3 spans 13 amino acids. Per the germline V gene, CDR1 is MNHEY and CDR2 is SVGEGT. V lost 7 bases and J lost 7, with 13 bases in between. The CDR3 protein is CASTQTGYGELFF. In DNA form, the CDR3 reads TGTGCCAGCACCCAGACAGGCTACGGGGAGCTGTTTTTT.

This clonotype was detected many times. The chain joins TRBV5-1 to TRBJ1-2, with TRBD1 identical over 11 bases. V was clipped by 2 bases and J by 4 bases; unmatched bases: 1. This CDR3 has 14 amino acids. Germline V gives CDR1 SGHRS, CDR2 YFSETQ. The CDR3 DNA sequence: TGCGCCAGCAGCTTAGGACAGGGGGCCTATGGCTACACCTTC. Amino acids: CASSLGQGAYGYTF.

This clonotype was seen at least ten times. The genes are TRBV4-3 and TRBJ1-2; possibly TRBD1 for D (6 bases). Trimming pared 0 bases from V and 3 bases from J, leaving 17 bases between. Germline lookup yields CDR1 LGHNA and CDR2 YSLEER. There are 17 residues in the CDR3. The CDR3: CASSQEAVLDRYYGYTF. The CDR3 DNA is TGCGCCAGCAGCCAAGAAGCCGTCTTGGACAGATACTATGGCTACACCTTC.

This clonotype showed up many times. V and J are TRBV12-3 or TRBV12-4 and TRBJ2-2, with D perhaps being TRBD1 or TRBD2 (5 bases each). With 6 bases removed from V and 3 bases from J, the gap between germline ends came to 11 bases. CDR3 length equals 14 residues. The CDR3 reads CASSPGPHTGELFF. The CDR3 DNA sequence: TGTGCCAGCAGCCCGGGACCTCACACCGGGGAGCTGTTTTTT.

The chain couples TRBV6-5 to TRBJ1-2, with unresolved D. Between the trimmed V and J ends, which lost 6 bases and 5 bases, there was a span of 22 bases. CDR3 length equals 16 residues. Germline-derived CDR1 and CDR2 are MNHEY and SVGAGI. CDR3 amino acids: CASSLASARAFYGYTF. CDR3 nucleotide sequence: TGTGCCAGCAGCTTAGCATCGGCAAGGGCCTTTTATGGCTACACCTTC.

In this sample, this clonotype turned up many times. The chain couples TRBV7-3 to TRBJ2-5, with 8 bases aligning to TRBD1. V shed 5 bases and J 1 base; nucleotides not matched to a gene: 6. Germline assignment: CDR1 SGHTA and CDR2 FQGTGA. The CDR3 is 15 residues long. The CDR3 DNA reads as TGTGCCAGCAGCCCCTCAACAGGGGGCCAAGAGACCCAGTACTTC. It specifies CASSPSTGGQETQYF.

This clonotype appeared many times. J is TRBJ1-2 and V is TRBV5-1, with 10 bases matching TRBD1. V was pared by 4 bases and J by 7 bases, with 7 bases of the junction left unmatched. Per the germline V gene, CDR1 is SGHRS and CDR2 is YFSETQ. The CDR3 totals 14 residues. The CDR3 DNA is TGCGCCAGCAGCGAACCGGGACAGGGGTTTGGCTACACCTTC. Translated, it gives CASSEPGQGFGYTF. Full variable domain (outside the CDR3, taken from reference TRBV5-1 and TRBJ1-2): KAGVTQTPRYLIKTRGQQVTLSCSPISGHRSVSWYQQTPGQGLQFLFEYFSETQRNKGNFPGRFSGRQFSNSRSEMNVSTLELGDSALYLCASSEPGQGFGYTFGSGTRLTVV.

This clonotype was recorded a few times. Just one base apart from a much larger clone, this may be a read error. This chain uses TRBV28 with TRBJ1-1; tentatively, D is TRBD1 (6 bases). This CDR3 has 14 residues. Germline V lookup: CDR1 MDHEN, CDR2 SYDVKM. V gave up 6 bases and J gave up 1 base, with 12 bases separating them. CDR3 DNA sequence: TGTGCCAGCAGCCCGGGACACTGGAACACTGAAGCTTTCTTT. This encodes CASSPGHWNTEAFF.

The table lists this clonotype with many counts. This chain connects TRBV24-1 to TRBJ2-5, with 8 bases fitting TRBD1. The CDR3 has 16 amino acids. Germline values: CDR1 KGHDR, CDR2 SFDVKD. Losses at the gene ends were 3 bases for V and 5 bases for J; bases not matched to a gene: 10. The CDR3 bases are TGTGCCACCAGTGATCCCACAGGGGGTGCAGTGGAGACCCAGTACTTC. Translation: CATSDPTGGAVETQYF.

This clonotype was found many times. The genes are TRBV11-1 and TRBJ2-4; no definite D call. Deletions cut 5 bases from V and 6 bases from J, with 17 bases between. Germline V lookup: CDR1 SGHAT, CDR2 FQDESV (reference sequence). The CDR3 totals 15 residues. The CDR3 DNA is TGTGCCAGCAGCCGCGGACCACAGTCGGGAAACATTCAGTACTTC. As protein: CASSRGPQSGNIQYF.

The rearrangement links TRBV11-2 to TRBJ2-1; possibly TRBD1 for D (6 bases). The CDR3 totals 15 residues. Germline CDR1 reads SGHAT; CDR2 reads FQNNGV. V gave up 0 bases and J gave up 4 bases, with 10 bases separating them. This chain's CDR3 is CASSLETGEYNEQFF. The DNA for the CDR3 is TGTGCCAGCAGCTTAGAGACAGGTGAATACAATGAGCAGTTCTTC.